Listed below are T cell receptor beta chains from one sample, sequenced in a study of T cells in Graves' hyperthyroidism and ophthalmopathy. In TCRdb, the multiplex PCR reads were re-called with MiXCR into one record per CDR3 protein. Of about 360,000 distinct CDR3 sequences listed, about 13% are singletons. Sequencing input: blood. These receptors were collected from a woman under 30 with Graves' hyperthyroidism. Both conserved end residues are part of each CDR3. The order of the fields is clone size, D gene, V gene, J gene, CDR3 DNA, CDR3 protein. The D gene is left open where the match is weak. Clone size appears in some rows only: once, few, many, or a class for an expanded clone.

few	NA	TRBV18	TRBJ1-1	TGTGCCAGCTCATCAAACTCTGGACACCATATGAACACTGAAGCTTTCTTT	CASSSNSGHHMNTEAFF
many	NA	TRBV7-8	TRBJ2-3	TGTGCCAGCAGCTTACAGTCAGGATGGAGCACAGATACGCAGTATTTT	CASSLQSGWSTDTQYF
NA	NA	TRBV5-1	TRBJ1-2	TGCGCCAGCAGCTTGGGTGGCACAGAAAACTATGGCTACACCTTC	CASSLGGTENYGYTF
many	NA	TRBV20-1	TRBJ2-1	TGCAGTGCTAGTCGTCGGTACAGCTCCTACAATGAGCAGTTCTTC	CSASRRYSSYNEQFF
NA	TRBD1	TRBV18	TRBJ1-2	TGTGCCAACTCACCCGGACAGGGGAACAACTATGGCTACACCTTC	CANSPGQGNNYGYTF
many	NA	TRBV28	TRBJ1-2	TGTGCCAGCAGTTCGACAGCTCCTTACGGCTACACCTTC	CASSSTAPYGYTF
many	NA	TRBV7-2	TRBJ2-1	TGTGCCAGCAGACCAGGCGTTTACAATGAGCAGTTCTTC	CASRPGVYNEQFF
many	NA	TRBV24-1	TRBJ1-4	TGTGCCACCAGTGATTCCAGAACAGGCCAATGGGAGGAAAAACTGTTTTTT	CATSDSRTGQWEEKLFF
many	NA	TRBV20-1	TRBJ2-7	TGCAGTGCTAGAGACAAAGTACGCGGAACCTCGGGCCGCTACGAGCAGTACTTC	CSARDKVRGTSGRYEQYF
many	NA	TRBV7-6	TRBJ2-7	TGTGCCAGCAGCTCGGACACGGGCTCCTACGAGCAGTACTTC	CASSSDTGSYEQYF